What follows is one TCR beta chain and its context. V was clipped by 4 bases and J by 7 bases; unmatched bases: 17. From germline, CDR1 is SGDLS and CDR2 YYNGEE. The CDR3 loop spans 16 amino acids. These data belong to a study of glioma-infiltrating T cells after dendritic cell vaccination. Time point reported: after dendritic cell vaccination, including at tumor progression/relapse. Sequencing used immunoSEQ multiplex PCR; TCRdb keeps in-frame clones, though not all of them. The repertoire has around 60,000 clones, approximately 89% of them found once; the top ten carry around 10%. The specimen comprised blood, sampled after dendritic cell vaccination. This chain links TRBV9 with TRBJ2-7, with 7 bases aligning to TRBD1. This receptor was taken from a human donor with glioblastoma. The CDR3 sequence: CASSPHAGTAKGEQYF. DNA for the CDR3: TGTGCCAGCAGCCCTCACGCCGGGACAGCGAAGGGTGAGCAGTACTTC. Full variable domain (remainder filled in from reference TRBV9 and TRBJ2-7): DSGVTQTPKHLITATGQRVTLRCSPRSGDLSVYWYQQSLDQGLQFLIQYYNGEERAKGNILERFSAQQFPDLHSELNLSSLELGDSALYFCASSPHAGTAKGEQYFGPGTRLTVT.